These 17 T cell receptor beta chains came from one sample sequenced in a study of blood T cell repertoires in COVID-19. The data were produced by immunoSEQ multiplex PCR, yet TCRdb's version contains in-frame clones alone and is incomplete. The table lists some 400,000 clones, 90% of them singletons, with approximately 6.2% in the top ten. Sequenced: peripheral blood. The source of these receptors is a young man with active or convalescent COVID-19.

The gene calls are TRBV28 and TRBJ1-3, with D hard to call. The V gene's germline CDR1 is MDHEN and CDR2 SYDVKM. Trimming shortened V by 6 bases and J by 7 bases, and 10 bases separated the two germline ends. The CDR3 covers 12 residues. The CDR3 protein is CASRDYRNTIYF. The DNA for the CDR3 is TGTGCCAGCAGGGACTATCGCAACACCATATATTTT.

V gene TRBV5-6 combines with J gene TRBJ2-3, with D perhaps matching TRBD1 (5 bases). The germline V gene has CDR1 SGHDT and CDR2 YYEEEE. This CDR3 spans 15 amino acids. V dropped 0 bases and J dropped 3 bases, with 11 bases sitting between them. The CDR3 coding sequence is TGTGCCAGCAGCTTGGGGCAGGGTGGGACAGATACGCAGTATTTT. It encodes CASSLGQGGTDTQYF.

This chain links TRBV24-1 with TRBJ2-2; 7 nucleotides line up with TRBD2. The CDR3 extends over 14 amino acids. V lost 0 bases to trimming and J lost 7 bases; unmatched junction nucleotides: 1. Germline values: CDR1 KGHDR, CDR2 SFDVKD. CDR3 sequence (DNA): TGTGCCACCAGTGATTTGCCGGGGGGCGGGGAGCTGTTTTTT. Translated, it gives CATSDLPGGGELFF.

The genes are TRBV4-3 and TRBJ2-3; 10 bases are a match to TRBD2. Per germline, CDR1 LGHNA and CDR2 YSLEER. After removal of 3 bases from V and 0 bases from J, the junction contained 6 bases not matched to a gene. There are 17 residues in the CDR3. The CDR3 sequence is CASSQIGLAVSTDTQYF. The DNA for the CDR3 is TGCGCCAGCAGCCAGATCGGACTAGCGGTGAGCACAGATACGCAGTATTTT.

V gene TRBV27 combines with J gene TRBJ1-5; D perhaps matches TRBD1 (6 bases). Germline V gives CDR1 MNHEY, CDR2 SMNVEV (reference sequence). The ends were cut back, 6 bases at V and 0 bases at J, with 15 bases in the middle. The CDR3 is 16 amino acids. The DNA of the CDR3 is TGTGCCAGCAGGACAGGAGAAAGGAATAGCAATCAGCCCCAGCATTTT. It codes for CASRTGERNSNQPQHF.

The CDR3 is CASSLSRGGYEQYF. Here the CDR3 DNA reads TGTGCCAGCAGTTTATCGAGGGGGGGGTACGAGCAGTACTTC. The V call is TRBV27, the J call TRBJ2-7, with D tentatively TRBD2 (7 bases). Germline CDR1 and CDR2: MNHEY and SMNVEV (reference sequence). Trimming cost V 0 bases and J 4 bases, with 10 bases left between them. This CDR3 is built from 14 residues.

The rearrangement links TRBV7-7 to TRBJ2-5; 10 bases agree with TRBD2. J gave up 4 bases and V 5 bases, and 13 bases lay outside the gene matches. This CDR3 has 17 residues. Per germline, CDR1 SSHAT and CDR2 FNYEAQ (reference sequence). CDR3 sequence (DNA): TGTGCCAGCAGCGAAGGGAGCGGGGGGGCGAATTTAGAGACCCAGTACTTC. It codes for CASSEGSGGANLETQYF.

The V and J genes are TRBV7-8 and TRBJ2-7; 9 bases line up with TRBD1. The CDR3 runs 15 residues. V dropped 5 bases and J dropped 4; count of bases not matched to a gene: 9. The germline V gene encodes CDR1 SGHVS and CDR2 FQNEAQ. CDR3 amino acids: CASSHRGTGRYEQYF. For the CDR3, the DNA is TGTGCCAGCAGCCACCGGGGGACAGGGCGGTACGAGCAGTACTTC.

Turning to this clone: The junction departs from the called germline gene at one end, perhaps through a read error. The V gene is TRBV5-6, the J gene TRBJ1-4; tentative D call: TRBD1 (5 bases). This CDR3 contains 13 residues. Looked up from germline, CDR1 is SGHDT and CDR2 is YYEEEE. The DNA for the CDR3 is TGTGCCAGCAGCTTGGTCGTCAGGGATATACCATTATTT. As protein: CASSLVVRDIPLF.

This chain links TRBV14 with TRBJ2-5; tentatively, D is TRBD2 (6 bases). Trimming stripped 1 base from V and 4 bases from J, with 16 bases between. Germline CDR1 reads SGHDN; CDR2 reads FVKESK. The CDR3 totals 16 residues. The CDR3 loop reads CASSQGAGAGRETQYF. CDR3 bases: TGTGCCAGCAGCCAAGGAGCGGGTGCGGGTCGAGAGACCCAGTACTTC.

This chain joins TRBV6-2 or TRBV6-3 and TRBJ1-5; D unresolved. The CDR3 is 15 residues long. The germline V gene has CDR1 MNHEY and CDR2 SVGEGT. V was clipped by 3 bases and J by 0 bases, with 9 bases between them. The CDR3, as DNA: TGTGCCAGCAGTTATCGGGGAAATAGCAATCAGCCCCAGCATTTT. Protein product: CASSYRGNSNQPQHF.

This chain uses TRBV18 with TRBJ2-7, with D tentatively TRBD2 (6 bases). Trimming took off 6 bases at V and 0 bases at J, with 15 bases between the two ends. Germline CDR1 is KGHSH and CDR2 is LQKENI. This CDR3 has 15 amino acids. The CDR3 loop is CASSLLGGNSYEQYF. Here the CDR3 DNA reads TGTGCCAGCTCCCTTCTCGGCGGGAACTCCTACGAGCAGTACTTC. The whole variable domain, filled in from reference TRBV18 and TRBJ2-7, reads NAGVMQNPRHLVRRRGQEARLRCSPMKGHSHVYWYRQLPEEGLKFMVYLQKENIIDESGMPKERFSAEFPKEGPSILRIQQVVRGDSAAYFCASSLLGGNSYEQYFGPGTRLTVT.

J is TRBJ1-2 and V is TRBV5-1; D not resolved. This CDR3 spans 15 amino acids. Trimming took off 0 bases at V and 3 bases at J, with 12 bases between the two ends. Germline values: CDR1 SGHRS, CDR2 YFSETQ. CDR3 protein: CASSLAEGSDYGYTF. As DNA, the CDR3 is TGCGCCAGCAGCTTGGCCGAGGGTTCGGACTATGGCTACACCTTC.

The V call is TRBV5-1, the J call TRBJ1-2; 9 nucleotides line up with TRBD1. V gave up 5 bases and J gave up 6 bases; unmatched junction bases: 11. The CDR3 runs to 15 residues. Germline CDR1 SGHRS, CDR2 YFSETQ. The CDR3 region is CASSPAGTGYDGYTF. CDR3 bases: TGCGCCAGCAGTCCAGCCGGGACAGGGTATGATGGCTACACCTTC.

The chain uses TRBV5-6 and TRBJ2-7, with 10 bases aligning to TRBD1. The CDR3 is made up of 14 amino acids. Germline V gene lookup returns CDR1 SGHDT and CDR2 YYEEEE. J lost 1 base, V lost 4 bases, and 2 bases had no gene match. The CDR3 bases are TGTGCCAGCAGCGGGACAGGGGTTTCCTACGAGCAGTACTTC. Residues: CASSGTGVSYEQYF.

The chain uses TRBV6-5 and TRBJ1-2; D is unresolved. The V gene's germline CDR1 is MNHEY and CDR2 SVGAGI. The germline V and J ends were trimmed by 0 bases and 1 base, with 6 bases remaining between them. This CDR3 comprises 14 residues. The CDR3 here is CASSYSNSNYGYTF. The CDR3 DNA is TGTGCCAGCAGTTACTCGAACAGTAACTATGGCTACACCTTC.

This clone came up a few times. V gene TRBV3-1 (or the pseudogene TRBV3-2) combines with J gene TRBJ1-4; D remains unclear. V was trimmed by 0 bases and J by 11 bases, leaving 10 bases between them. From germline, CDR1 is LGHDT and CDR2 YNNKEL (reference sequence). CDR3 size: 13 residues. CDR3 DNA: TGTGCCAGCAGCCAAGATCCGTCGGGGAAACTGTTTTTT. It is translated as CASSQDPSGKLFF.